This TCR beta chain was observed in a study of blood T cells in healthy people across ages. V shed 3 bases, J shed 6 bases, and the junction held 13 bases outside the gene matches. CDR3 length: 17 residues. Germline lookup yields CDR1 SGHTA and CDR2 FQGNSA. This clonotype was seen at least ten times. Combining a sample-barcoded 5' primer with a J-beta primer mix, a second PCR ran for roughly 6 to 11 cycles. TCRdb re-analysed the 5' RACE reads in MiXCR, keeping a single row per CDR3 protein. The sample lists approximately 940,000 distinct CDR3 sequences; around 46% were seen once. V is TRBV7-2 and J is TRBJ1-2; TRBD1 aligns across 10 bases. Sequenced material: blood. The sequence was collected from a man aged 25-45 years in good health. The CDR3 reads CASSLDFLTGGKDGYTF. In DNA form, the CDR3 reads TGTGCCAGCAGCTTGGACTTCCTGACAGGGGGCAAGGATGGCTACACCTTC.